The 13 T cell receptor beta chains presented below share a single source sample, sequenced in a study of human T cells and chemical hapten exposure. Time point denoted: patch test 1, 2 weeks after DPC sensitization. Treatment defined: therapeutic diphenylcyclopropenone sensitization with weekly scalp DPC. TCRdb reanalysed the RACE reads using MiXCR and keeps one entry per CDR3 protein. The data show under 120,000 distinct CDR3 sequences, around 10% seen once. This specimen was whole blood, taken in connection with sensitization to the hapten diphenylcyclopropenone (DPC). The receptor source for this set is a woman in her forties with alopecia areata. Some clones in this sample may be carry-over from other donors' samples.

The chain couples TRBV20-1 to TRBJ2-3; D is unresolved. The length of the CDR3 is 13 residues. Per the germline V gene, CDR1 is DFQATT and CDR2 is SNEGSKA (reference sequence). V lost 7 bases and J 0 bases, leaving 11 bases between the germline ends. The CDR3 nucleotides are TGCAGTGATTTGGTCCTGAGCACAGATACGCAGTATTTT. Protein sequence: CSDLVLSTDTQYF.

CDR3 DNA sequence: TGTGCCAGCAGCCGTGGGGAAGTCACCGGGGAGCTGTTTTTT. Translation: CASSRGEVTGELFF. The chain carries TRBV7-2 and TRBJ2-2; D is uncertain. Germline V gene lookup returns CDR1 SGHTA and CDR2 FQGNSA. The CDR3 length is 14 residues. V was cut by 5 bases and J by 4 bases, with 11 bases left in between.

This clonotype has ten or more counts. The junction differs from germline at one of its ends, possibly a read error. J is TRBJ2-7 and V is TRBV5-5, with a possible D match to TRBD1 (5 bases). Germline V gene lookup returns CDR1 SGHKS and CDR2 YYEKEE (reference sequence). The CDR3 extends over 11 amino acids. The CDR3 sequence: CASSLGQFPLF. The CDR3 DNA sequence: TGTGCCAGCAGCTTGGGACAGTTCCCCCTGTTC.

This clonotype showed up just a few times. CDR3 loop: CSAGKSRNTGELFF. CDR3 nucleotide sequence: TGCAGCGCAGGAAAGAGTCGCAACACCGGGGAGCTGTTTTTT. The chain uses TRBV29-1 and TRBJ2-2; unclear D gene. V dropped 7 bases and J dropped 2 bases, with 14 bases sitting between them. The CDR3 totals 14 residues. CDR1 is SQVTM, CDR2 ANQGSEA, per germline.

This clonotype was observed a few times. This chain uses TRBV7-3 with TRBJ1-2, with D perhaps matching TRBD1 (5 bases). Per the germline V gene, CDR1 is SGHTA and CDR2 is FQGTGA. The CDR3 is 14 amino acids. V lost 2 bases, J lost 3 bases, and 10 bases lay in between. CDR3 sequence (DNA): TGTGCCAGCAGCTTACACGGGGCCGACTATGGCTACACCTTC. Translated: CASSLHGADYGYTF.

A word on this clonotype: A clone one base away is much larger, so this may be a read error. V gene TRBV4-2 combines with J gene TRBJ1-1; possible D gene TRBD1, 6 bases. This CDR3 is built from 13 residues. From germline, CDR1 is LGHNA and CDR2 YNFKEQ. This chain's CDR3 is CASSQERTVEASF. The CDR3 nucleotides read TGTGCCAGCAGCCAAGAGAGGACAGTTGAAGCTTCCTTT.

The chain uses TRBV5-1 and TRBJ2-7, with TRBD1 matching over 11 bases. Germline-derived CDR1 and CDR2 are SGHRS and YFSETQ. The CDR3 is 16 amino acids. V was pared by 2 bases and J by 4 bases, with 8 bases of the junction left unmatched. CDR3 DNA: TGCGCCAGCAGCTTTTTAGGACAGGGGGCCGCATACGAGCAGTACTTC. Translation gives CASSFLGQGAAYEQYF. Using reference TRBV5-1 and TRBJ2-7 for the parts outside the CDR3, the full variable domain is KAGVTQTPRYLIKTRGQQVTLSCSPISGHRSVSWYQQTPGQGLQFLFEYFSETQRNKGNFPGRFSGRQFSNSRSEMNVSTLELGDSALYLCASSFLGQGAAYEQYFGPGTRLTVT.

In its sample, this clonotype was seen a few times. The rearrangement joins TRBV30 to TRBJ1-2, with D perhaps matching TRBD1 (5 bases). Trimming cost V 0 bases and J 4 bases, with 9 bases left between them. The length of the CDR3 is 13 residues. Germline V CDR1 and CDR2: GTSNPN, SVGIG (reference sequence). CDR3 region: CAWSVLTGYGYTF. The DNA for the CDR3 is TGTGCCTGGAGTGTACTAACAGGCTATGGCTACACCTTC.

The rearrangement joins TRBV7-8 to TRBJ2-7; 10 nucleotides align to TRBD2. Trimming removed 2 bases from V and 4 bases from J; junction bases left unmatched: 8. In germline, CDR1 is SGHVS, CDR2 FQNEAQ. The CDR3 runs 16 residues. The CDR3 region is CASSLPSGRAVYEQYF. The CDR3 DNA reads TGTGCCAGCAGCTTACCCAGCGGGAGGGCTGTATACGAGCAGTACTTC.

This chain joins TRBV28 and TRBJ2-2; TRBD2 matches at 8 bases. Per germline, CDR1 MDHEN and CDR2 SYDVKM. The ends lost 8 bases at V and 6 bases at J; junction bases unmatched: 14. The CDR3 has 16 residues. The CDR3 DNA follows: TGTGCCAGCGTCCTCCGGGGTAGCGGGAAGGCCGGGGAGCTGTTTTTT. Residues: CASVLRGSGKAGELFF.

Ten or more counts support this clonotype. This sequence joins TRBV5-4 and TRBJ2-1; D might be TRBD1 (6 bases). The germline V gene has CDR1 SGHNT and CDR2 YYREEE (reference sequence). This CDR3 spans 15 amino acids. The V end lost 4 bases, the J end lost 0 bases, and 11 bases lay between the germline ends. Here the CDR3 DNA reads TGTGCCAGCAGCGCGGACAGAGGCTCCTACAATGAGCAGTTCTTC. Translating gives CASSADRGSYNEQFF.

A few counts support this clonotype. CDR3 protein: CASSLVRVGQQRATQYF. The CDR3 region has the DNA TGTGCCAGCAGCTTAGTGCGTGTCGGACAGCAAAGGGCTACGCAGTATTTT. The J gene is TRBJ2-3, the V gene TRBV7-8; D perhaps matches TRBD1 (6 bases). Looked up from germline, CDR1 is SGHVS and CDR2 is FQNEAQ. The CDR3 consists of 17 residues. V was pared by 1 base and J by 8 bases, with 22 bases between.

This clonotype was observed at least ten times. The V gene is TRBV30, the J gene TRBJ1-1; TRBD1 matches at 8 bases. Trimming at V came to 2 bases and at J to 1 base, leaving 9 bases not matched to a gene. Germline values: CDR1 GTSNPN, CDR2 SVGIG (reference sequence). The CDR3 is 16 residues long. The CDR3 DNA reads TGTGCCTGGAGTAGGTGGGGGACAGGAGAGAACACTGAAGCTTTCTTT. It yields the protein CAWSRWGTGENTEAFF.